The clone carrying this T cell receptor beta chain has a handful of counts. Its antigen is undetermined. V lost 2 bases and J 0 bases, leaving 10 bases between the germline ends. The CDR3 consists of 15 residues. Germline CDR1 reads DFQATT; CDR2 reads SNEGSKA (reference sequence). These data are taken from a study of T cell repertoires in cytomegalovirus infection. Turning to the study itself: CMV epitopes in the study were HLA-C-restricted (recently identified) and HLA-B-restricted (well studied). Indications came from public TCR beta signatures; they pointed to CMV infection and to a matching HLA type. Study results and limitations: Cumulative public TCR beta family frequency identified carriers of CMV plus the relevant HLA.

MiXCR, applied by TCRdb to the reads, yields one record per CDR3 protein. The data contain approximately 990,000 distinct CDR3 sequences, approximately 31% of them singletons. V usage is TRBV20-1 and J usage is TRBJ2-2; D uncertain. This specimen was cultured CD8+ T cells from PBMCs, taken from culture after CMV antigen stimulation. The TCR was taken from a human donor in good health (CMV status not recorded). Some clones in this sample may be carry-over from other donors' samples. CDR3 in DNA: TGCAGTGCTAGACGACGCGGCGCGAACACCGGGGAGCTGTTTTTT. Protein product: CSARRRGANTGELFF.